Listed below are T cell receptor beta chains from one sample, sequenced in a study of blood T cell repertoires in COVID-19. Profiled with immunoSEQ multiplex PCR; TCRdb holds only in-frame clones, not every one. This table holds about 200,000 clones, approximately 85% found once. The sequenced sample consisted of peripheral blood. The receptors originated from a woman aged 80 or over with acute or convalescent COVID-19. Each CDR3 is given with its conserved first and last residue. The D gene is left open where the match is weak. Size values are once, few and many counts, or a class for expanded clones, and some rows have none.

j_call v_call cdr3_length clone_size d_call cdr3_nt cdr3_aa
TRBJ2-6 TRBV5-4 15 . . TGTGCCAGCAGCTTAACACATACTGGGGCCAACGTCCTGACTTTC CASSLTHTGANVLTF
TRBJ2-1 TRBV7-2 13 . . TGTGCCAGCAGCTTCCCGGTCGAAAGTGAGCAGTTCTTC CASSFPVESEQFF
TRBJ1-1 TRBV7-2 16 . . TGTGCCAGCAGCGTTACTTATATCACAGAAAACACTGAAGCTTTCTTT CASSVTYITENTEAFF
TRBJ1-6 TRBV5-6 15 . TRBD1 TGTGCCAGCAGCTGGGGGACAGGGGATAATTCACCCCTCCACTTT CASSWGTGDNSPLHF
TRBJ1-2 TRBV6-2/TRBV6-3 12 . TRBD1 TGTGCCAGCAGTTGGGACAGCTATGGCTACACCTTC CASSWDSYGYTF
TRBJ2-2 TRBV9 15 once . TGTGCCAGCAGGGAGACCGGGACTTCCCCCGGGGAGCTGTTTTTT CASRETGTSPGELFF
TRBJ2-7 TRBV3-1/TRBV3-2 14 . . TGTGCCAGCAGCTTACAGGGCAGCTCCTACGAGCAGTACTTC CASSLQGSSYEQYF
TRBJ2-1 TRBV9 14 . TRBD1 TGTGCCAGCAGCTTCCGACAGGGCGTCAATGAGCAGTTCTTC CASSFRQGVNEQFF
TRBJ2-5 TRBV24-1 15 few TRBD1 TGTGCCACCAGTGATGTACAGGGGGCGGGGGAGACCCAGTACTTC CATSDVQGAGETQYF
TRBJ2-6 TRBV19 15 few . TGTGCCAGTAGTCCCCAGGGATGGGGGGCCAACGTCCTGACTTTC CASSPQGWGANVLTF
TRBJ2-1 TRBV6-1 13 . TRBD2 TGTGCCAGCAGTCAAGCGGGAGCCCGGGGACAGTTCTTC CASSQAGARGQFF
TRBJ2-7 TRBV6-6 13 . . TGTGCCAGCAGTGAGGCATACTCCTACGAGCAGTACTTC CASSEAYSYEQYF
TRBJ2-1 TRBV28 13 . TRBD2 TGTGCCAGCAGTTTCCTAGCGGGGAATGAGCAGTTCTTC CASSFLAGNEQFF
TRBJ2-1 TRBV6-1 19 . TRBD2 TGTGCCAGCAGTGGACCGGGACTAGCGGGATCGTTCTTAGGGTGGGAGCAGTTCTTC CASSGPGLAGSFLGWEQFF
TRBJ1-1 TRBV27 11 . . TGTGCCAGCACCGTGAACACTGAAGCTTTCTTT CASTVNTEAFF
TRBJ2-3 TRBV10-3 15 once TRBD1 TGTGCCATCACTCTAGGACAGGGGGCTGGAGATACGCAGTATTTT CAITLGQGAGDTQYF
TRBJ1-6 TRBV6-4 13 . TRBD1 TGTGCCAGCGCTACAGGGGAGAGGTCACCCCTCCACTTT CASATGERSPLHF
TRBJ1-6 TRBV19 15 . . TGTGCCAGTAAAACAATACAGGGCGGGAATTCACCCCTCCACTTT CASKTIQGGNSPLHF
TRBJ2-2 TRBV5-1 14 . . TGCGCCAGCAGCTTGGAGGGAGGCACCGGGGAGCTGTTTTTT CASSLEGGTGELFF
TRBJ1-6 TRBV2 15 . . TGTGCCACCACCATCAGGGCGGATTATAATTCACCCCTCCACTTT CATTIRADYNSPLHF
TRBJ2-4 TRBV5-4 19 . TRBD2 TGTGCCAGCAGCCCGGGGGGCGGGGGGTGGCGGCTAGCCAAAAACATTCAGTACTTC CASSPGGGGWRLAKNIQYF
TRBJ1-5 TRBV18 15 . TRBD1 TGTGCCAGCTCACCGGGACAGGGGGCTTCTCAGCCCCAGCATTTT CASSPGQGASQPQHF
TRBJ2-7 TRBV3-1/TRBV3-2 14 few TRBD2 TGTGCCAGCAGCCCTCTAGCGGGTACCTACGAGCAGTACTTC CASSPLAGTYEQYF
TRBJ2-7 TRBV11-3 15 . . TGTGCCAGCAGCTTACTTTCAGGGGTTACCTACGAGCAGTACTTC CASSLLSGVTYEQYF
TRBJ1-1 TRBV7-8 13 . . TGTGCCAGCAGCTATGGAGTGAACACTGAAGCTTTCTTT CASSYGVNTEAFF
TRBJ2-3 TRBV5-5 20 . TRBD2 TGTGCCAGCAGCCCCGTGGGGATAGCGGGAGGCGGGATAGCGACAGATACGCAGTATTTT CASSPVGIAGGGIATDTQYF
TRBJ1-5 TRBV10-2 15 . TRBD1 TGCGCCAGCAGTGAGGCAGGGGGACAAGTTCAGCCCCAGCATTTT CASSEAGGQVQPQHF
TRBJ1-4 TRBV12-3/TRBV12-4 13 . . TGTGCCAGCAGTTTGGCAGGCGATGAAAAACTGTTTTTT CASSLAGDEKLFF
TRBJ2-3 TRBV29-1 15 . TRBD1 TGCAGCGTTACGACGGGCACAGGGGGCATAGATACGCAGTATTTT CSVTTGTGGIDTQYF
TRBJ1-2 TRBV5-1 16 . TRBD1 TGCGCCAGCAGCCCCCCCGCGGGACAGGGAGAATATGGCTACACCTTC CASSPPAGQGEYGYTF
TRBJ2-3 TRBV7-8 19 . . TGTGCCAGCAGCTCTAGCGCCGACGAAGGGGGGGGATTCACAGATACGCAGTATTTT CASSSSADEGGGFTDTQYF
TRBJ2-1 TRBV6-2/TRBV6-3 15 . TRBD2 TGTGCCAGCAGTTCGGGACTAGCGGGAAACAATGAGCAGTTCTTC CASSSGLAGNNEQFF
TRBJ1-6 TRBV5-6 17 . TRBD1 TGTGCCAGCAGCAAGGGACAGCTAAGGCTACTTGAATCACCCCTCCACTTT CASSKGQLRLLESPLHF
TRBJ1-5 TRBV5-1 8 . . TGCGCCACTAAGCCCCAGCATTTT CATKPQHF
TRBJ2-7 TRBV28 16 many TRBD1 TGTGCCAGCAGTTCCTCGGGGACAGGGGTTCGCCACGAGCAGTACTTC CASSSSGTGVRHEQYF
TRBJ2-3 TRBV7-9 15 . TRBD1 TGTGCCAGCAGCAGGGACAGGGCCCGCACAGATACGCAGTATTTT CASSRDRARTDTQYF
TRBJ2-1 TRBV5-1 16 . TRBD2 TGCGCCAGCAGCTTGTTAGCGGGAGTCAGGATCGATGAGCAGTTCTTC CASSLLAGVRIDEQFF
TRBJ2-7 TRBV10-2 16 . . TGCGCCAGCAGTGAAAACCTAGGATTTCGATCCTACGAGCAGTACTTC CASSENLGFRSYEQYF
TRBJ2-3 TRBV28 15 . TRBD2 TGTGCCAGCAGGAGGGGCGGGAGAAGGCCAGATACGCAGTATTTT CASRRGGRRPDTQYF
TRBJ2-1 TRBV4-3 17 . TRBD2 TGCGCCAGCAGCCAAGATATGGGACTAGCGGGAGAAGGTGAGCAGTTCTTC CASSQDMGLAGEGEQFF
TRBJ2-2 TRBV5-1 16 once TRBD2 TGCGCCAGCAGCTTGGTGTCTAGCGGGCGAACCGGGGAGCTGTTTTTT CASSLVSSGRTGELFF
TRBJ2-1 TRBV6-2/TRBV6-3 16 . TRBD2 TGTGCCAGCAGTATCCTGACTAGCGGTTTATACAATGAGCAGTTCTTC CASSILTSGLYNEQFF
TRBJ2-1 TRBV25-1 15 . TRBD2 TGTGCCAGCAGTGAATTGGGGGAGGGCCCCGGTGAGCAGTTCTTC CASSELGEGPGEQFF
TRBJ2-7 TRBV7-6 15 . . TGTGCCAGCAGCTTAACAGGACGTCCTTCCTACGAGCAGTACTTC CASSLTGRPSYEQYF
TRBJ1-5 TRBV6-5 13 . . TGTGCCAGCAATAGTGTTTTCCCTCAGCCCCAGCATTTT CASNSVFPQPQHF
TRBJ2-7 TRBV5-4 14 few . TGTGCCAGCAGCTTTGCGAAGGCTAGCTACGAGCAGTACTTC CASSFAKASYEQYF
TRBJ1-1 TRBV12-5 14 once . TGTGCTAGTGGTTTGGCCCATGAGGGCACTGAAGCTTTCTTT CASGLAHEGTEAFF
TRBJ2-7 TRBV7-9 15 . TRBD2 TGTGCCAGCAGATCCGGACTAGCGGGTAACCTCGAGCAGTACTTC CASRSGLAGNLEQYF
TRBJ2-6 TRBV2 15 . . TGTGCCAGCGTGTGGGGGACATCTGGGGCCAACGTCCTGACTTTC CASVWGTSGANVLTF
TRBJ2-1 TRBV6-5 15 . TRBD1 TGTGCCAGCAGTCCTTGGACAGGCAACTACAATGAGCAGTTCTTC CASSPWTGNYNEQFF
TRBJ2-7 TRBV7-2 16 . TRBD2 TGTGCCAGCAGCTCCCAGAGTAGCGGGGCGCCCTACGAGCAGTACTTC CASSSQSSGAPYEQYF
TRBJ2-2 TRBV9 19 . TRBD2 TGTGCCAGCAGCGTTTACCCGGCCCTAGCGGGGGGGAGTACCGGGGAGCTGTTTTTT CASSVYPALAGGSTGELFF
TRBJ2-7 TRBV5-1 15 . TRBD2 TGCGCCAGCAGCTTGTGGGACGGGAGGTCGGGGGAGCAGTACTTC CASSLWDGRSGEQYF
TRBJ2-5 TRBV3-1/TRBV3-2 16 . . TGTGCCAGCAGCCAAGGGCCTGTACGGGGACAAGAGACCCAGTACTTC CASSQGPVRGQETQYF
TRBJ1-5 TRBV4-2 17 . . TGTGCCAGCAGCCAAGGCCCCCTAGGATATAGCAATCAGCCCCAGCATTTT CASSQGPLGYSNQPQHF
TRBJ1-1 TRBV18 17 . TRBD1 TGTGCCAGCTCGCCTGCACAGGGGAAGGGGGCGAACACTGAAGCTTTCTTT CASSPAQGKGANTEAFF
TRBJ2-7 TRBV7-2 14 . . TGTGCCAGCAGCTTAGCGGGAGCCGGTTACGAGCAGTACTTC CASSLAGAGYEQYF